This T cell receptor beta chain was identified in a study of T-cell memory formation after mild COVID-19. MiXCR was run by TCRdb on the 5' RACE reads, yielding one entry per CDR3 protein. This sample yields 250,000 to 300,000 distinct CDR3 sequences, of which under 20% are seen a single time; under 25% belongs to the top ten. General observations from the study: Cross-reactive memory appears to have joined, as suggested by some responding clones showing up in pre-infection memory. CD4/CD8 balance held among clones contracting day 15 to 85, and later expanders leaned CD4+.

As for this clonotype: Its matching antigen is unknown.

The CDR3 totals 12 residues. Germline assignment: CDR1 MNHEY and CDR2 SVGAGI. The J segment lost 8 bases and the V segment lost 10 bases, leaving 9 bases of the junction unmatched. V gene TRBV6-5 combines with J gene TRBJ1-2, with TRBD1 matching 8 bases. Sequencing was carried out using PBMCs or a T cell subset sorted from them (not recorded which). The source is a man aged 18 to 30 who had mild COVID-19 (a few samples of this study predate the infection). Cell type and time point are not known. CDR3 amino acids: CATGTGAIGYTF. The DNA of the CDR3 is TGTGCCACCGGGACAGGAGCTATCGGCTACACCTTC.